The next 5 T cell receptor beta chains were all read from a single sample in a study of blood T cell repertoires in COVID-19. Sequencing was performed with immunoSEQ multiplex PCR; in TCRdb, only in-frame clones are kept and a portion is missing. The top ten hold 25% to 30% of the sample, which has 150,000 to 180,000 clones, just under 85% seen once. The sequenced sample was peripheral blood. The source is a woman aged 60-70 years with acute or convalescent COVID-19.

The V gene is TRBV12-3 or TRBV12-4, the J gene TRBJ1-5, with 7 bases matching TRBD1. The CDR3 consists of 13 residues. The trim removed 3 bases at V and 8 bases at J, leaving 4 bases unmatched. The CDR3 DNA reads TGTGCCAGCAGTTTTAACAGGGGAGAGCCCCAGCATTTT. This codes for CASSFNRGEPQHF.

The chain is built from TRBV19 and TRBJ1-2, with D tentatively TRBD1 (5 bases). The CDR3 has 14 amino acids. Trimming removed 5 bases at V and 8 bases at J, with 18 bases between. Germline values: CDR1 LNHDA, CDR2 SQIVND (reference sequence). CDR3 in amino acids: CASSPRTAPGGYTF. CDR3 in DNA: TGTGCCAGTAGTCCCCGGACGGCCCCAGGGGGCTACACCTTC.

The chain combines TRBV3-1 (or the pseudogene TRBV3-2) with TRBJ1-4; the D is unclear. V gave up 4 bases and J gave up 8 bases, with 14 bases separating them. Germline CDR1 LGHDT, CDR2 YNNKEL (reference sequence). This CDR3 has 14 amino acids. The CDR3 here is CASSRPGKKEKLFF. Here the CDR3 DNA reads TGTGCCAGCAGCCGGCCGGGGAAGAAGGAAAAACTGTTTTTT.

The J gene is TRBJ1-1, the V gene TRBV5-1; 12 positions match TRBD1. The V and J ends lost 4 bases and 5 bases, in that order; junction bases with no gene match: 9. CDR3 length: 16 residues. The germline V gene has CDR1 SGHRS and CDR2 YFSETQ. The CDR3, as DNA: TGCGCCAGCAGCCCCGGGACAGGGGGCGCTTGGACTGAAGCTTTCTTT. It is translated as CASSPGTGGAWTEAFF.

This clone was picked up one time. The rearrangement uses TRBV9 and TRBJ1-1; D call uncertain. Germline loops: CDR1 SGDLS, CDR2 YYNGEE. Trimming removed 0 bases at V and 4 bases at J, with 10 bases between. The CDR3 has 14 residues. CDR3: CASSVAEGSTEAFF. The CDR3 DNA follows: TGTGCCAGCAGCGTAGCGGAGGGAAGCACTGAAGCTTTCTTT.